This TCR beta chain was retrieved from a study of T cell responses to AZD1222 COVID-19 vaccine. Study results and limitations: Mostly white British, mostly female donors; authors suggested clonal diversity may be underestimated. Increased Spike-specific TCR breadth and depth were observed after two AZD1222 doses.

Some clones are missing from TCRdb's copy, which holds only in-frame ones; the method was immunoSEQ multiplex PCR. Of some 140,000 clones in the sample, roughly 89% were seen once. Remarks on this clone: Its matching antigen is unknown.

This TCR was sampled from an adult in good health. The sequenced sample was peripheral blood, obtained on day 0 of AZD1222 vaccination.

The CDR3 protein is CASTLSGTANEKLFF. The CDR3 coding sequence is TGTGCCAGCACTCTCTCGGGTACTGCTAATGAAAAACTGTTTTTT. The genes are TRBV28 and TRBJ1-4; D not resolved. Trimming removed 7 bases at V and 3 bases at J, with 15 bases between. Per the germline V gene, CDR1 is MDHEN and CDR2 is SYDVKM. This CDR3 has 15 amino acids.